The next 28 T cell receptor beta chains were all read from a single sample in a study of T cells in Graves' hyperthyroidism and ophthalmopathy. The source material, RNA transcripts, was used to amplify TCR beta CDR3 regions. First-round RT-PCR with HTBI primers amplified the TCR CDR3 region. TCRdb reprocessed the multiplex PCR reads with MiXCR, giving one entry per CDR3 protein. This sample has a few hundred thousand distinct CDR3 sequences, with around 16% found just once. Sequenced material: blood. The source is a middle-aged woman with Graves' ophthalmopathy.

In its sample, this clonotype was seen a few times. In nucleotides, the CDR3 is TGCAGTGCTAGCAGGAGGGGGGGCGTTAATGAGCAGTTCTTC. It is translated as CSASRRGGVNEQFF. The chain carries TRBV20-1 and TRBJ2-1; a possible D gene is TRBD2 (7 bases). This CDR3 is 14 amino acids long. The V gene's germline CDR1 is DFQATT and CDR2 SNEGSKA (reference sequence). V was clipped by 3 bases and J by 7 bases, with 16 bases between them.

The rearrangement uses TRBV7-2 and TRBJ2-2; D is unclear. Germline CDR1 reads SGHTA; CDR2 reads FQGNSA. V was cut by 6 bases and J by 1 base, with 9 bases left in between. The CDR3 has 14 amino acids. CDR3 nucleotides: TGTGCCAGCAGATTGCTCCGGAACACCGGGGAGCTGTTTTTT. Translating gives CASRLLRNTGELFF.

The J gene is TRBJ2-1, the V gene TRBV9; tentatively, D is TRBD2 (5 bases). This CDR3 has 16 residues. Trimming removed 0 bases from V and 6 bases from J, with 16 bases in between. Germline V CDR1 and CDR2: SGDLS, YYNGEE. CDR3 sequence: CASSVGGGGLANEQFF. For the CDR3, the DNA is TGTGCCAGCAGCGTAGGGGGTGGCGGGCTAGCCAATGAGCAGTTCTTC.

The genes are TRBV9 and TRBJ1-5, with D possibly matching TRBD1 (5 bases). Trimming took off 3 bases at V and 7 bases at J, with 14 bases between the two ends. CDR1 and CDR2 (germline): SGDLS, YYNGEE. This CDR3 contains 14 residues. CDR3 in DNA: TGTGCCAGCAGCGGAGGGACCACGGGACAGCCCCAGCATTTT. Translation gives CASSGGTTGQPQHF.

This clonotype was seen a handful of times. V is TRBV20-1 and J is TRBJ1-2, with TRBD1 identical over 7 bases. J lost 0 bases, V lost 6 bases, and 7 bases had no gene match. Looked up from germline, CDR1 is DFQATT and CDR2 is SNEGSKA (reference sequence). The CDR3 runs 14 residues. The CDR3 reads CSAVTGVANYGYTF. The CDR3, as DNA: TGCAGTGCAGTTACAGGGGTTGCTAACTATGGCTACACCTTC.

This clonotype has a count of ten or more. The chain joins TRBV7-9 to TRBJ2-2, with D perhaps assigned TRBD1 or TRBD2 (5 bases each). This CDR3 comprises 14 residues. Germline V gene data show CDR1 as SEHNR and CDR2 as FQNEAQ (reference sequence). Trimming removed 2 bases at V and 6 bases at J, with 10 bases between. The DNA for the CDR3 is TGTGCCAGCAGCTTACGGGGCGTGGCCGGGGAGCTGTTTTTT. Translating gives CASSLRGVAGELFF.

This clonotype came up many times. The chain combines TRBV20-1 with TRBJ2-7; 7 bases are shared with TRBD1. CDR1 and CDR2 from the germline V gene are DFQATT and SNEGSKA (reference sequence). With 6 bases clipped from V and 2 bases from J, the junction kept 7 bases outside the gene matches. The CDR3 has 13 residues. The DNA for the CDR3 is TGCAGTGCACCTGACAGGGTAACCTACGAGCAGTACTTC. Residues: CSAPDRVTYEQYF.

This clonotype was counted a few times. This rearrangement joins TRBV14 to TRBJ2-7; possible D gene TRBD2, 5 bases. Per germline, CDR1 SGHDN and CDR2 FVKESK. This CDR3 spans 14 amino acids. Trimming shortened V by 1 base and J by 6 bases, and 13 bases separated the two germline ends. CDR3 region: CASSQGSGFLEQYF. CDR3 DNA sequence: TGTGCCAGCAGCCAAGGTTCGGGATTCCTCGAGCAGTACTTC.

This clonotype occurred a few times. CDR3 nucleotide sequence: TGCAGTGCGGTAACTGGGGGCTATGGCTACACCTTC. Its protein is CSAVTGGYGYTF. The rearrangement joins TRBV20-1 to TRBJ1-2, with a possible D match to TRBD1 (5 bases). The germline V gene encodes CDR1 DFQATT and CDR2 SNEGSKA (reference sequence). The CDR3 runs 12 residues. With 6 bases removed from V and 4 bases from J, the gap between germline ends came to 12 bases.

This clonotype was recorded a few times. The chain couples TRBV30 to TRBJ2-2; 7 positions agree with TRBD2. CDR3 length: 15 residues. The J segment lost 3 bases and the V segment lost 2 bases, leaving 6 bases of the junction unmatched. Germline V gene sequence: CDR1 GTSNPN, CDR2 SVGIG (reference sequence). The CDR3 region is CAWSSSGEDTGELFF. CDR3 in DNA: TGTGCCTGGAGTTCTAGCGGAGAGGACACCGGGGAGCTGTTTTTT.

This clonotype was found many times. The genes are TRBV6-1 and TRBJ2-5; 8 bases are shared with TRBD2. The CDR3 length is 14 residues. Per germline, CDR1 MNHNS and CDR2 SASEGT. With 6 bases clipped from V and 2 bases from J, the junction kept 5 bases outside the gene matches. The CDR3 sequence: CASRETSEQETQYF. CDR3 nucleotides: TGTGCCAGCAGGGAGACTAGCGAGCAAGAGACCCAGTACTTC.

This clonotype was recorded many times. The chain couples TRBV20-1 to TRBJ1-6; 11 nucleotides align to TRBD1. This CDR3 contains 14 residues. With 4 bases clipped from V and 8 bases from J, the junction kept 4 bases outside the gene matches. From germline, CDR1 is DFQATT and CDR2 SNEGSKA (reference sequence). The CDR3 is CSATGQGAHSPLHF. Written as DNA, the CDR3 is TGCAGTGCTACAGGACAGGGGGCACATTCACCCCTCCACTTT.

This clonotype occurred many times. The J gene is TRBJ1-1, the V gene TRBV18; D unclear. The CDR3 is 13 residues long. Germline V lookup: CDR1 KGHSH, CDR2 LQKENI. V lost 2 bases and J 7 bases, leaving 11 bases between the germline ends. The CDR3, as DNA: TGTGCCAGCTCACCAGGGATCCGGGATGAAGCTTTCTTT. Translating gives CASSPGIRDEAFF.

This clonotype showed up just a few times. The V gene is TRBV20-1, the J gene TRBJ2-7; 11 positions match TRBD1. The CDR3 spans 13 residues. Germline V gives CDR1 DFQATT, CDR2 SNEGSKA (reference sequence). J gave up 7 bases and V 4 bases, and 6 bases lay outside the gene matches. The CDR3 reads CSATDRGHREQYF. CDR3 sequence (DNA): TGCAGTGCTACGGACAGGGGGCACCGGGAGCAGTACTTC.

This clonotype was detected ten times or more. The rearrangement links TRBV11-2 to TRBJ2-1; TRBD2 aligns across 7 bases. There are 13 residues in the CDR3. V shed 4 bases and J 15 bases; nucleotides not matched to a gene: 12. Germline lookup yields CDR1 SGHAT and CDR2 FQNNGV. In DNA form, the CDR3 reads TGTGCCAGCAGCTCATCTAGCGGCCCCTCCCTGTTCTTC. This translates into CASSSSSGPSLFF. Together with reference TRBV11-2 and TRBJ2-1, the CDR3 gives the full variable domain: EAGVAQSPRYKIIEKRQSVAFWCNPISGHATLYWYQQILGQGPKLLIQFQNNGVVDDSQLPKDRFSAERLKGVDSTLKIQPAKLEDSAVYLCASSSSSGPSLFFGPGTRLTVL.

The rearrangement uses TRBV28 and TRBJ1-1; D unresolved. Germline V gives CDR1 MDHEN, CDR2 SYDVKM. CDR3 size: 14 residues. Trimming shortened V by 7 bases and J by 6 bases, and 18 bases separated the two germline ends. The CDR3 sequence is CASTHTDGSSEAFF. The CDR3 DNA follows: TGTGCCAGCACCCACACGGACGGGAGCTCTGAAGCTTTCTTT.

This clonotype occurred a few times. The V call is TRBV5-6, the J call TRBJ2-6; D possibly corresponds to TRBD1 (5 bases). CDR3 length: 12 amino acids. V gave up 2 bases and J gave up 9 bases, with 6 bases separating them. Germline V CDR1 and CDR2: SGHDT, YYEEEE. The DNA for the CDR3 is TGTGCCAGCAGCTTAGACAGCAACGTCCTGACTTTC. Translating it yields CASSLDSNVLTF.

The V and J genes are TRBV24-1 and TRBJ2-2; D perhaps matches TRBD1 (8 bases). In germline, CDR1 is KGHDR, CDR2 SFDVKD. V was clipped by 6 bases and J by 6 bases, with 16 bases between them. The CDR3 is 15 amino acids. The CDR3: CATSWTGRGAGELFF. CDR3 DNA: TGTGCCACCAGTTGGACAGGGAGGGGCGCCGGGGAGCTGTTTTTT.

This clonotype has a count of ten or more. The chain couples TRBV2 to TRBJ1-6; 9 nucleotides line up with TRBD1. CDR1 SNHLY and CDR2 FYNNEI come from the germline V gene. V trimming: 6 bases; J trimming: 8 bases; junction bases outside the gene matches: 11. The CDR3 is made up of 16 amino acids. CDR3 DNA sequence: TGTGCCAGCAGCCGGGACAGGGTAGATATAGATTCACCCCTCCACTTT. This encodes CASSRDRVDIDSPLHF. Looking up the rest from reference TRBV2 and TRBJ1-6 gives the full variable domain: EPEVTQTPSHQVTQMGQEVILRCVPISNHLYFYWYRQILGQKVEFLVSFYNNEISEKSEIFDDQFSVERPDGSNFTLKIRSTKLEDSAMYFCASSRDRVDIDSPLHFGNGTRLTVT.

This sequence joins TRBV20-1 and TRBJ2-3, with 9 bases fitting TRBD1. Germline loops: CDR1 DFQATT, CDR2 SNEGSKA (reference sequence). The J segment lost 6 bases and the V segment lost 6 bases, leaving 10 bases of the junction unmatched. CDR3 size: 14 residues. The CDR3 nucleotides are TGCAGTGCCACGGAACAGGGGGCGCGGGATACGCAGTATTTT. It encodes CSATEQGARDTQYF.

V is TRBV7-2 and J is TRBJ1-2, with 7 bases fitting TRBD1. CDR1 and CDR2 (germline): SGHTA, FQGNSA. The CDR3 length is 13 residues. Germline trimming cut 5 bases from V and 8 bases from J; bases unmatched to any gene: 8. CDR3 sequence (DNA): TGTGCCAGCAGCCACCCTGGAGGGGGCGGCTACACCTTC. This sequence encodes CASSHPGGGGYTF.

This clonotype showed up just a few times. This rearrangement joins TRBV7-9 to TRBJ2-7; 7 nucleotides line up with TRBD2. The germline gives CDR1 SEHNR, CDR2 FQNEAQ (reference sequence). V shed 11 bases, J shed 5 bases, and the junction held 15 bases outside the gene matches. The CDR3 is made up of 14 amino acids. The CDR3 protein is CASGRGMSLHEQYF. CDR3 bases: TGTGCCTCGGGGAGGGGTATGTCTCTACACGAGCAGTACTTC.

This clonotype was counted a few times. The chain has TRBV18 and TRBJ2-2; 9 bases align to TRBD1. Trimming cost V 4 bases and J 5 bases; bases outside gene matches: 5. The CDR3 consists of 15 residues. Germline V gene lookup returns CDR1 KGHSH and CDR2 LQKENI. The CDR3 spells CASSRDRVTTGELFF. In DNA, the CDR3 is TGTGCCAGCTCACGGGACAGGGTCACAACCGGGGAGCTGTTTTTT.

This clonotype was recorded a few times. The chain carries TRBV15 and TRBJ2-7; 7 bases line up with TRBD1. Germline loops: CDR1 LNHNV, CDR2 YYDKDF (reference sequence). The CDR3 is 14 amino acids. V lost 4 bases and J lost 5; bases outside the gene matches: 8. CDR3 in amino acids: CATSKEGTADEQYF. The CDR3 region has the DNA TGTGCCACCAGCAAAGAGGGGACAGCAGACGAGCAGTACTTC.

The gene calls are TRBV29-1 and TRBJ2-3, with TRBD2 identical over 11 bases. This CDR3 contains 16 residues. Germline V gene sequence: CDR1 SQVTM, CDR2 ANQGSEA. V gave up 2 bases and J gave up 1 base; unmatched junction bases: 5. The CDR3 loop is CSVELAGGHGTDTQYF. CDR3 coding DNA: TGCAGCGTTGAATTAGCGGGAGGGCATGGCACAGATACGCAGTATTTT.

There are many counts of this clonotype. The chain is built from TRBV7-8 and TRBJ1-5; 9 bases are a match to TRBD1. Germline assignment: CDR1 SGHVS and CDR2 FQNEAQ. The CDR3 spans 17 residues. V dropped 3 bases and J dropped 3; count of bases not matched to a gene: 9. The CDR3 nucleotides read TGTGCCAGCAGCTTTGGGACCGGGACAGGGATCAATCAGCCCCAGCATTTT. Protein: CASSFGTGTGINQPQHF.

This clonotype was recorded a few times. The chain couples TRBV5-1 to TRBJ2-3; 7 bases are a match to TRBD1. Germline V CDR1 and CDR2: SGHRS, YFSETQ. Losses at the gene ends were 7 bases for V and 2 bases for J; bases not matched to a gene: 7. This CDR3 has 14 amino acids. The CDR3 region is CASSAGTVTDTQYF. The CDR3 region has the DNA TGCGCCAGCTCTGCCGGGACAGTCACAGATACGCAGTATTTT.

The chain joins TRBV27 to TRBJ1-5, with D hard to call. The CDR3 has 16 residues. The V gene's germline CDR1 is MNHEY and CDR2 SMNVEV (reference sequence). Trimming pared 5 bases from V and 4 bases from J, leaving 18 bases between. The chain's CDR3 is CASSPSGVGRNQPQHF. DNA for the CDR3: TGTGCCAGCAGTCCCTCGGGCGTTGGGAGGAATCAGCCCCAGCATTTT.